What follows are 10 T cell receptor beta chains derived from one specimen sequenced in a study of shared clonotypes between healthy human individuals. Terminally differentiated effector memory CD45RA+ cells were excluded from the naive CD8 cells, which were CD45RO-negative and positively selected for CCR7. Using immunoSEQ multiplex PCR, the repertoire was profiled, and TCRdb retains in-frame clones only, with some absent. Seen here are some 2.1 million clones, just under 95% observed once, and the top ten hold about 1.1%. Sequencing input: naive CD8+ T cells sorted from blood. The receptors shown here come from a man between 18 and 35 years old in good health.

The chain links TRBV27 to TRBJ2-3; D is possibly TRBD1 (5 bases). CDR3 length: 14 amino acids. The V end lost 5 bases, the J end lost 4 bases, and 13 bases lay between the germline ends. Per germline, CDR1 MNHEY and CDR2 SMNVEV (reference sequence). The CDR3 nucleotides read TGTGCCAGCAGTCAACAGTGGGGCGCAGATACGCAGTATTTT. This gives the protein CASSQQWGADTQYF.

For the CDR3, the DNA is TGTGCCAGCAGTCGGGGGCTAGGAGATACGCAGTATTTT. Amino acid sequence: CASSRGLGDTQYF. The V and J genes are TRBV6-6 and TRBJ2-3; either TRBD1 or TRBD2 may supply D (6 bases each). The CDR3 is 13 residues long. Trimming shortened V by 5 bases and J by 5 bases, and 11 bases separated the two germline ends. CDR1 is MNHNY and CDR2 is SVGAGI in the germline V gene (reference sequence).

V and J are TRBV10-3 and TRBJ1-5, with 7 bases aligning to TRBD1. The trim removed 6 bases at V and 1 base at J, leaving 0 bases unmatched. Germline CDR1 ENHRY, CDR2 SYGVKD. This CDR3 contains 13 residues. CDR3 in DNA: TGTGCCATCAGGGGACAGAGCAATCAGCCCCAGCATTTT. It encodes CAIRGQSNQPQHF.

V gene TRBV4-1 combines with J gene TRBJ2-5; 12 bases map to TRBD2. V gave up 1 base and J gave up 7 bases; unmatched junction bases: 4. The CDR3 loop spans 15 amino acids. CDR1 is MGHRA and CDR2 is YSYEKL in the germline V gene. CDR3 loop: CASSQAPLAGGTQYF. The CDR3 DNA reads TGCGCCAGCAGCCAAGCCCCACTAGCGGGAGGGACCCAGTACTTC.

Remarks on this clone: The same CDR3 is also encoded by other DNA sequences in this sample. The chain recombines TRBV28 with TRBJ2-7; 7 bases align to TRBD1. This CDR3 contains 13 residues. Germline CDR1 is MDHEN and CDR2 is SYDVKM. The junction had 6 bases not matched to a gene; V was cut back by 6 bases and J by 4 bases. The CDR3 protein is CASSPTGSYEQYF. The CDR3, as DNA: TGTGCCAGCAGCCCGACAGGGAGTTACGAGCAGTACTTC. The complete variable domain, with remaining parts taken from reference TRBV28 and TRBJ2-7, reads DVKVTQSSRYLVKRTGEKVFLECVQDMDHENMFWYRQDPGLGLRLIYFSYDVKMKEKGDIPEGYSVSREKKERFSLILESASTNQTSMYLCASSPTGSYEQYFGPGTRLTVT.

J is TRBJ1-1 and V is TRBV7-9; no clear D. V was cut by 2 bases and J by 1 base, with 8 bases left in between. The CDR3 runs to 14 residues. The germline V gene has CDR1 SEHNR and CDR2 FQNEAQ (reference sequence). The CDR3: CASSLKGPNTEAFF. CDR3 bases: TGTGCCAGCAGCTTAAAAGGCCCGAACACTGAAGCTTTCTTT. The full variable domain, with the rest looked up from reference TRBV7-9 and TRBJ1-1, is DTGVSQNPRHKITKRGQNVTFRCDPISEHNRLYWYRQTLGQGPEFLTYFQNEAQLEKSRLLSDRFSAERPKGSFSTLEIQRTEQGDSAMYLCASSLKGPNTEAFFGQGTRLTVV.

Note on this clone: This specimen includes other DNA sequences encoding the same CDR3. The chain couples TRBV6-5 to TRBJ1-2; perhaps TRBD1 as D (5 bases). Germline loops: CDR1 MNHEY, CDR2 SVGAGI. V was clipped by 0 bases and J by 3 bases, with 8 bases between them. The CDR3 length is 14 residues. In nucleotides, the CDR3 is TGTGCCAGCAGTTACTCTCAGGGACACTATGGCTACACCTTC. Protein product: CASSYSQGHYGYTF.

The chain recombines TRBV7-2 with TRBJ2-7; D assignment may be TRBD1 or TRBD2 (5 bases each). This CDR3 comprises 14 residues. Germline CDR1 and CDR2: SGHTA and FQGNSA. Trimming removed 5 bases at V and 2 bases at J, with 13 bases between. The CDR3 loop is CASSPRDGTYEQYF. DNA for the CDR3: TGTGCCAGCAGCCCCCGGGACGGGACCTACGAGCAGTACTTC.

This chain links TRBV9 with TRBJ2-1; tentatively, D is TRBD2 (5 bases). V was clipped by 3 bases and J by 4 bases, with 11 bases between them. CDR1 and CDR2 (germline): SGDLS, YYNGEE. The CDR3 loop spans 14 amino acids. CDR3 sequence: CASSAEAVYNEQFF. CDR3 sequence (DNA): TGTGCCAGCAGCGCGGAGGCGGTATACAATGAGCAGTTCTTC.

J is TRBJ2-2 and V is TRBV9, with 12 bases fitting TRBD2. CDR3 length: 17 amino acids. Germline V CDR1 and CDR2: SGDLS, YYNGEE. V trimming: 4 bases; J trimming: 6 bases; junction bases outside the gene matches: 10. CDR3 coding DNA: TGTGCCAGCAGCTCATGGACTAGCGGGATCGCGTCCGGGGAGCTGTTTTTT. Translating gives CASSSWTSGIASGELFF.